These 10 T cell receptor beta chains were sequenced from one sample in a study of cytomegalovirus exposure and HLA in healthy donors. Assay used: immunoSEQ multiplex PCR; TCRdb lists only in-frame clones, some missing. Altogether 150,000 to 200,000 clones are present, more than 75% being singletons, with the ten largest covering around 3%. Sequenced material: PBMCs. All receptors derive from a man younger than 35 in good health and CMV-seronegative.

The genes are TRBV7-2 and TRBJ2-5, with 7 bases that match TRBD1. Germline values: CDR1 SGHTA, CDR2 FQGNSA. The CDR3 has 16 amino acids. With 3 bases clipped from V and 2 bases from J, the junction kept 9 bases outside the gene matches. This CDR3 is CASSFGTAMGQETQYF. CDR3 DNA: TGTGCCAGCAGCTTCGGGACAGCGATGGGGCAAGAGACCCAGTACTTC.

The J gene is TRBJ2-1, the V gene TRBV18, with no clear D. Germline V gives CDR1 KGHSH, CDR2 LQKENI. Trimming took 5 bases from V and 7 from J, leaving 6 bases between them. The CDR3 totals 11 residues. CDR3: CASSIENEQFF. The CDR3 region has the DNA TGTGCCAGCTCAATCGAGAATGAGCAGTTCTTC.

The V call is TRBV5-1, the J call TRBJ2-3; D may be TRBD1 (6 bases). Trimming removed 4 bases at V and 0 bases at J, with 18 bases between. This CDR3 region has 17 residues. In germline, CDR1 is SGHRS, CDR2 YFSETQ. The CDR3 spells CASSGTTGPSSTDTQYF. The CDR3 DNA reads as TGCGCCAGCAGCGGAACCACAGGGCCCTCTAGCACAGATACGCAGTATTTT.

There are a few counts of this clone. This chain connects TRBV4-1 to TRBJ2-7; TRBD1 matches 8 bases. The germline gives CDR1 MGHRA, CDR2 YSYEKL. Unmatched junction bases numbered 6, after V lost 0 bases and J lost 5 bases. The CDR3 is 15 residues long. CDR3 amino acids: CASSQDPGGIDEQYV. For the CDR3, the DNA is TGCGCCAGCAGCCAAGATCCAGGGGGCATTGACGAGCAGTACGTC.

This sequence joins TRBV2 and TRBJ2-2; 8 nucleotides match TRBD1. The V gene end was trimmed by 11 bases and the J gene end by 3 bases; junction bases not matched to a gene: 11. The V gene's germline CDR1 is SNHLY and CDR2 FYNNEI. The CDR3 covers 15 residues. The CDR3 region has the DNA TGTGCCGGGGGGTCGGGACAGGCGTACACCGGGGAGCTGTTTTTT. This sequence encodes CAGGSGQAYTGELFF. The full variable domain, with the rest looked up from reference TRBV2 and TRBJ2-2, is EPEVTQTPSHQVTQMGQEVILRCVPISNHLYFYWYRQILGQKVEFLVSFYNNEISEKSEIFDDQFSVERPDGSNFTLKIRSTKLEDSAMYFCAGGSGQAYTGELFFGEGSRLTVL.

This clone was seen once. The chain recombines TRBV2 with TRBJ2-3; 7 nucleotides match TRBD2. The CDR3 runs 17 residues. Trimming took 2 bases from V and 0 from J; bases not matched to a gene: 8. Germline V gene sequence: CDR1 SNHLY, CDR2 FYNNEI. CDR3: CASSESSGTTSTDTQYF. CDR3 in DNA: TGTGCCAGCAGTGAATCATCCGGGACTACCAGCACAGATACGCAGTATTTT.

This chain uses TRBV6-5 with TRBJ2-7; D might be TRBD1 (6 bases). The V end lost 2 bases, the J end lost 2 bases, and 10 bases lay between the germline ends. The germline V gene encodes CDR1 MNHEY and CDR2 SVGAGI. This CDR3 comprises 14 residues. The CDR3 loop is CASSYNQGPYEQYF. The CDR3 nucleotides are TGTGCCAGCAGTTACAATCAGGGGCCCTACGAGCAGTACTTC.

The chain employs TRBV28 and TRBJ2-1; 9 positions match TRBD1. The J segment lost 4 bases and the V segment lost 2 bases, leaving 6 bases of the junction unmatched. The CDR3 extends over 16 amino acids. CDR1 is MDHEN and CDR2 is SYDVKM in the germline V gene. CDR3 sequence reads: CASSLPQGAGYNEQFF. The CDR3 nucleotides are TGTGCCAGCAGTTTACCACAGGGGGCGGGTTACAATGAGCAGTTCTTC.

The chain combines TRBV28 with TRBJ2-1; maybe TRBD1 (7 bases). The CDR3 has 15 residues. Germline CDR1 is MDHEN and CDR2 is SYDVKM. With 7 bases removed from V and 13 bases from J, the gap between germline ends came to 26 bases. CDR3 sequence (DNA): TGTGCCAGCAAGTCACAGGGGCTAGCGAGAGGGGGACAGTTCTTC. This translates into CASKSQGLARGGQFF.

Concerning this clone: Other DNA sequences from this sample encode an identical CDR3 as well. This chain connects TRBV7-8 to TRBJ2-1; 7 nucleotides align to TRBD2. CDR3 size: 15 residues. V lost 1 base, J lost 2 bases, and 2 bases stayed unmatched. The germline V gene encodes CDR1 SGHVS and CDR2 FQNEAQ. The CDR3 loop reads CASSLGGGAYNEQFF. The CDR3 nucleotides read TGTGCCAGCAGCTTAGGCGGGGGAGCCTACAATGAGCAGTTCTTC.